Each of the 22 T cell receptor beta chains below was sequenced from the same sample in a study of blood T cell repertoires in COVID-19. Using immunoSEQ multiplex PCR, the repertoire was profiled, and TCRdb retains in-frame clones only, with some absent. The table lists roughly 300,000 clones, just over 85% of them singletons, with roughly 4% in the top ten. Sequenced input: PBMCs or T cells enriched from blood (not recorded which). These TCRs come from a man aged 25 to 40 who had recovered from COVID-19.

This clone was recorded a few times. V is TRBV5-1 and J is TRBJ2-3; 9 nucleotides match TRBD2. The CDR3 totals 14 residues. Germline V gene lookup returns CDR1 SGHRS and CDR2 YFSETQ. The junction had 8 bases not matched to a gene; V was cut back by 7 bases and J by 5 bases. The CDR3 here is CASEGSGGGDTQYF. The CDR3 DNA reads TGCGCCAGCGAGGGTAGCGGGGGCGGAGATACGCAGTATTTT.

The J gene is TRBJ2-5, the V gene TRBV7-8; possible D gene TRBD1, 5 bases. Germline CDR1 SGHVS, CDR2 FQNEAQ. The CDR3 covers 14 residues. Trimming pared 1 base from V and 1 base from J, leaving 7 bases between. The CDR3 bases are TGTGCCAGCAGCTTAGGGCAGGGCCAAGAGACCCAGTACTTC. This encodes CASSLGQGQETQYF.

This clone has a single count. This sequence joins TRBV6-5 and TRBJ1-5; D may be TRBD1 (6 bases). Germline V gene data show CDR1 as MNHEY and CDR2 as SVGAGI. This CDR3 spans 13 amino acids. V lost 6 bases to trimming and J lost 7 bases, with 13 bases between them. The CDR3 is CASRYRAGQPQHF. In nucleotides, the CDR3 is TGTGCCAGCAGGTACAGGGCAGGGCAGCCCCAGCATTTT.

The V and J genes are TRBV7-9 and TRBJ1-1; possibly TRBD1 for D (5 bases). This CDR3 has 14 residues. The V and J ends lost 1 base and 1 base respectively, with 7 bases between them. From germline, CDR1 is SEHNR and CDR2 FQNEAQ (reference sequence). The CDR3 loop is CASSLGQGNTEAFF. Written as DNA, the CDR3 is TGTGCCAGCAGCTTAGGGCAGGGGAACACTGAAGCTTTCTTT. Combining the CDR3 with reference TRBV7-9 and TRBJ1-1 gives the whole variable domain DTGVSQNPRHKITKRGQNVTFRCDPISEHNRLYWYRQTLGQGPEFLTYFQNEAQLEKSRLLSDRFSAERPKGSFSTLEIQRTEQGDSAMYLCASSLGQGNTEAFFGQGTRLTVV.

This chain uses TRBV11-3 with TRBJ1-1; no clear D gene. This CDR3 contains 13 residues. Germline loops: CDR1 SGHNT, CDR2 YENEEA. Trimming stripped 0 bases from V and 4 bases from J, with 6 bases between. The CDR3 nucleotides are TGTGCCAGCAGCTTAGAGACGGGCACTGAAGCTTTCTTT. This encodes CASSLETGTEAFF. Supplemented by reference TRBV11-3 and TRBJ1-1, the full variable domain reads EAGVVQSPRYKIIEKKQPVAFWCNPISGHNTLYWYLQNLGQGPELLIRYENEEAVDDSQLPKDRFSAERLKGVDSTLKIQPAELGDSAVYLCASSLETGTEAFFGQGTRLTVV.

The rearrangement joins TRBV29-1 to TRBJ2-5; 8 nucleotides match TRBD1. The CDR3 runs to 13 residues. The V and J ends lost 7 bases and 10 bases, in that order; junction bases with no gene match: 14. The germline V gene has CDR1 SQVTM and CDR2 ANQGSEA. CDR3 sequence reads: CSARTGTGWSQYF. The CDR3 nucleotides are TGCAGCGCAAGAACGGGGACAGGATGGAGCCAGTACTTC.

The chain combines TRBV19 with TRBJ1-5; the match to TRBD1 covers 7 bases. This CDR3 has 14 amino acids. The V gene's germline CDR1 is LNHDA and CDR2 SQIVND (reference sequence). The junction had 5 bases not matched to a gene; V was cut back by 9 bases and J by 0 bases. CDR3: CASRDSNSNQPQHF. The CDR3 DNA sequence: TGTGCCAGCCGGGACAGTAATAGCAATCAGCCCCAGCATTTT.

This clone was detected only once. The chain recombines TRBV5-4 with TRBJ2-3; TRBD2 might be the D (5 bases). CDR1 is SGHNT, CDR2 YYREEE, per germline (reference sequence). This CDR3 region has 15 residues. The ends were cut back, 4 bases at V and 2 bases at J, with 14 bases in the middle. The CDR3 DNA reads as TGTGCCAGCAGCGCCGGACTGGGGAACACAGATACGCAGTATTTT. Amino acid sequence: CASSAGLGNTDTQYF. Supplemented by reference TRBV5-4 and TRBJ2-3, the full variable domain reads ETGVTQSPTHLIKTRGQQVTLRCSSQSGHNTVSWYQQALGQGPQFIFQYYREEENGRGNFPPRFSGLQFPNYSSELNVNALELDDSALYLCASSAGLGNTDTQYFGPGTRLTVL.

The rearrangement uses TRBV7-9 and TRBJ1-1; 7 bases are a match to TRBD1. Germline values: CDR1 SEHNR, CDR2 FQNEAQ (reference sequence). V lost 5 bases, J lost 4 bases, and 7 bases stayed unmatched. CDR3 length: 14 residues. Here the CDR3 reads CASSNDRAPTEAFF. The CDR3 DNA follows: TGTGCCAGCAGCAACGACAGGGCCCCCACTGAAGCTTTCTTT.

This clone showed up just a few times. V and J are TRBV19 and TRBJ1-5; no clear D. CDR1 is LNHDA, CDR2 SQIVND, per germline (reference sequence). The CDR3 loop spans 14 amino acids. With 8 bases removed from V and 2 bases from J, the gap between germline ends came to 13 bases. CDR3 region: CASCDRGGNQPQHF. Written as DNA, the CDR3 is TGTGCCAGTTGCGATCGAGGCGGCAATCAGCCCCAGCATTTT.

This clone was seen only once. The chain couples TRBV5-1 to TRBJ2-7; D not resolved. This CDR3 region has 14 residues. Trimming removed 0 bases at V and 2 bases at J, with 9 bases between. Germline assignment: CDR1 SGHRS and CDR2 YFSETQ. The CDR3 sequence: CASSLADTPYEQYF. The CDR3 DNA reads as TGCGCCAGCAGCTTGGCAGACACACCCTACGAGCAGTACTTC.

This chain links TRBV18 with TRBJ2-1, with 7 bases identical to TRBD1. The CDR3 length is 17 residues. V dropped 1 base and J dropped 2; count of bases not matched to a gene: 8. Germline CDR1 and CDR2: KGHSH and LQKENI. The CDR3 here is CASSPLLGTDTYNEQFF. The CDR3 region has the DNA TGTGCCAGCTCACCACTACTTGGGACAGATACCTACAATGAGCAGTTCTTC.

J is TRBJ2-1 and V is TRBV11-2; D is possibly TRBD2 (5 bases). Germline CDR1 and CDR2: SGHAT and FQNNGV. Trimming cost V 0 bases and J 12 bases, with 21 bases left between them. This CDR3 has 16 residues. The DNA of the CDR3 is TGTGCCAGCAGCTTAGACCCGGACCGGGGTTCGGGTCGGCAGTTCTTC. It is translated as CASSLDPDRGSGRQFF.

The sample holds a few counts of this clone. The CDR3 coding sequence is TGTGCCAGCAGTGAATCATTCTACGAGCAGTACTTC. Its translation is CASSESFYEQYF. The chain couples TRBV6-1 to TRBJ2-7; no definite D call. In germline, CDR1 is MNHNS, CDR2 SASEGT. The CDR3 runs 12 residues. V was cut by 2 bases and J by 3 bases, with 5 bases left in between.

This clone was observed once. The chain is built from TRBV24-1 and TRBJ2-5, with 9 bases identical to TRBD1. Germline V gene lookup returns CDR1 KGHDR and CDR2 SFDVKD. This CDR3 is built from 15 residues. J was trimmed by 4 bases and V by 0 bases; bases with no gene match: 2. The DNA for the CDR3 is TGTGCCACCAGTGATTTGACAGGGGGCAGAGAGACCCAGTACTTC. It yields the protein CATSDLTGGRETQYF.

The genes are TRBV2 and TRBJ2-7; no definite D call. Germline values: CDR1 SNHLY, CDR2 FYNNEI. The CDR3 contains 11 residues. Trimming stripped 5 bases from V and 5 bases from J, with 7 bases between. The CDR3 reads CASSFSNEQYF. The CDR3 bases are TGTGCCAGCAGTTTTAGTAACGAGCAGTACTTC.

This clone was picked up a small number of times. The chain combines TRBV5-1 with TRBJ2-5; maybe TRBD2 (6 bases). CDR3 length equals 14 residues. The V gene's germline CDR1 is SGHRS and CDR2 YFSETQ. Trimming left V 4 bases short and J 5 bases short, with 15 bases between. The CDR3 is CASSPGSGGETQYF. CDR3 in DNA: TGCGCCAGCAGCCCCGGGAGTGGGGGGGAGACCCAGTACTTC.

The CDR3 sequence: CASSFQLAGVGYNEQFF. In DNA, the CDR3 is TGCGCCAGCAGCTTCCAACTAGCGGGAGTTGGGTACAATGAGCAGTTCTTC. The J gene is TRBJ2-1, the V gene TRBV5-1; TRBD2 matches at 11 bases. The V gene end was trimmed by 2 bases and the J gene end by 4 bases; junction bases not matched to a gene: 8. The CDR3 covers 17 residues. Germline lookup yields CDR1 SGHRS and CDR2 YFSETQ.

The CDR3 DNA is TGTGCCACCAGTGATTGGACAGGGGTGGAAGGCTACACCTTC. It encodes CATSDWTGVEGYTF. V is TRBV24-1 and J is TRBJ1-2; 9 bases map to TRBD1. Germline CDR1 and CDR2: KGHDR and SFDVKD. This CDR3 has 14 amino acids. The V segment lost 2 bases and the J segment 8 bases; nucleotides outside the gene matches: 5.

V usage is TRBV29-1 and J usage is TRBJ2-3, with a tentative D call TRBD2 (5 bases). This CDR3 is 12 amino acids long. Trimming shortened V by 7 bases and J by 6 bases, and 14 bases separated the two germline ends. Per germline, CDR1 SQVTM and CDR2 ANQGSEA. The CDR3 region is CSDGLPGDTQYF. The CDR3 coding sequence is TGCAGCGACGGACTCCCGGGTGATACGCAGTATTTT.

The chain carries TRBV4-1 and TRBJ2-7, with 10 bases identical to TRBD2. The ends lost 4 bases at V and 4 bases at J; junction bases unmatched: 10. The V gene's germline CDR1 is MGHRA and CDR2 YSYEKL. The CDR3 length is 16 residues. In DNA form, the CDR3 reads TGCGCCAGCAGCCCCCAGGGGGCTAGCGGGAGTTACGAGCAGTACTTC. It yields the protein CASSPQGASGSYEQYF.

The chain links TRBV6-5 to TRBJ1-5, with a weak D call TRBD1 (5 bases). CDR3 length: 16 residues. Germline-derived CDR1 and CDR2 are MNHEY and SVGAGI. V lost 4 bases, J lost 2 bases, and 15 bases lay in between. CDR3 DNA: TGTGCCAGCAGTTCCCAGGGTCTCCAGGGCAATCAGCCCCAGCATTTT. Encoded protein: CASSSQGLQGNQPQHF.